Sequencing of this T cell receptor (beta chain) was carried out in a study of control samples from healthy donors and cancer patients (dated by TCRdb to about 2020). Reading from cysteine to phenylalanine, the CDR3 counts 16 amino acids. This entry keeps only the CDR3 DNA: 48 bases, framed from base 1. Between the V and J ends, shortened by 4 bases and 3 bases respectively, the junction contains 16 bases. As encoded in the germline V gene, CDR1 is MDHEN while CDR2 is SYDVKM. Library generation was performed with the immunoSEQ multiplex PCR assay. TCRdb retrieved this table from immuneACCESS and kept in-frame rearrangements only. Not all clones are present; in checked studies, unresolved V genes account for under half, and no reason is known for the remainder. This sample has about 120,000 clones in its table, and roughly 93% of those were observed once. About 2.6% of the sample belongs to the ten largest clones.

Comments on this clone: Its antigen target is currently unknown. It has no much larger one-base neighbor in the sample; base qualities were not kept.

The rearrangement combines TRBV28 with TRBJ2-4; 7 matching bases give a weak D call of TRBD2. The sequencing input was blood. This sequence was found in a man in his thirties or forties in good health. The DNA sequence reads TGTGCCAGCAGTTACCTAGGGGGGGGAGTCAAAAACATTCAGTACTTC. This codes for CASSYLGGGVKNIQYF.